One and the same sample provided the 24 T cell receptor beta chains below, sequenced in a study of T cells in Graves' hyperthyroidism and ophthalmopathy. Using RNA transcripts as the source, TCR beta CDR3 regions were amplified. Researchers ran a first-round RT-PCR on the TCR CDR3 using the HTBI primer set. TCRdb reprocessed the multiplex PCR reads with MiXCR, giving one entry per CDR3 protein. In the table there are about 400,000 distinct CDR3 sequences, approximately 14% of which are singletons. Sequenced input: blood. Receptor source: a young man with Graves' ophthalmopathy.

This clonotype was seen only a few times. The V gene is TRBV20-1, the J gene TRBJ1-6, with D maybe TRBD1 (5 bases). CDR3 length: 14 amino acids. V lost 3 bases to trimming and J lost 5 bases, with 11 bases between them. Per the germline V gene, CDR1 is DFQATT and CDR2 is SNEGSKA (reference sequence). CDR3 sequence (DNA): TGCAGTGCTAGGGGGGGTGCTAATAATTCACCCCTCCACTTT. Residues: CSARGGANNSPLHF.

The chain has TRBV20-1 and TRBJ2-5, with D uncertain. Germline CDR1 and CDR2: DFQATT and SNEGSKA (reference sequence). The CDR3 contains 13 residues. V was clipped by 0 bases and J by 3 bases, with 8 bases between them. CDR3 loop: CSAREKGKETQYF. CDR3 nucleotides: TGCAGTGCTAGAGAAAAAGGGAAAGAGACCCAGTACTTC.

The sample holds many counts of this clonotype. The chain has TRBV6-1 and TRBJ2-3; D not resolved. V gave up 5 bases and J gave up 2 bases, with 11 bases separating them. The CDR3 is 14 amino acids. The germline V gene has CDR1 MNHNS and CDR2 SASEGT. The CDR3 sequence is CASSPRTITDTQYF. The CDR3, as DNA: TGTGCCAGCAGTCCCCGGACCATCACAGATACGCAGTATTTT.

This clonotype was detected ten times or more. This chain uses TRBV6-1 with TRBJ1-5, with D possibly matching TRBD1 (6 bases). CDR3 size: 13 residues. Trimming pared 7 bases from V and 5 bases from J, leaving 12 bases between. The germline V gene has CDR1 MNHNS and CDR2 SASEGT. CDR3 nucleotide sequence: TGTGCCAGCACCTCAGGGGACCATCAGCCCCAGCATTTT. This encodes CASTSGDHQPQHF.

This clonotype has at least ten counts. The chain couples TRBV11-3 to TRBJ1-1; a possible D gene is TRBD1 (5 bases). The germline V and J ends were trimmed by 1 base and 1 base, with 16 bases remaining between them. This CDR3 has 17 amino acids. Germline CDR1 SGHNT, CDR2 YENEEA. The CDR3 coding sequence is TGTGCCAGCAGCTTAGGGACTTGGGGACTCAAGAACACTGAAGCTTTCTTT. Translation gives CASSLGTWGLKNTEAFF.

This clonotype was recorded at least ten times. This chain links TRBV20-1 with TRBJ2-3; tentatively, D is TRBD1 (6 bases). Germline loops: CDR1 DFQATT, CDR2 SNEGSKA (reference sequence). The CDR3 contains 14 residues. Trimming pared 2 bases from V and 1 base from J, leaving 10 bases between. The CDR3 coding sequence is TGCAGTGCTAGACAGGGGCCTCGCACAGATACGCAGTATTTT. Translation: CSARQGPRTDTQYF.

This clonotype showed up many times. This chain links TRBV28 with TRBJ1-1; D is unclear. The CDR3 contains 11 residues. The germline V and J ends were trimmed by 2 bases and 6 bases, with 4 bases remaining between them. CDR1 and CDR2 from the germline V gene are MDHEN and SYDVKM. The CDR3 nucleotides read TGTGCCAGCAGTTTAAGGTCTGAAGCTTTCTTT. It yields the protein CASSLRSEAFF.

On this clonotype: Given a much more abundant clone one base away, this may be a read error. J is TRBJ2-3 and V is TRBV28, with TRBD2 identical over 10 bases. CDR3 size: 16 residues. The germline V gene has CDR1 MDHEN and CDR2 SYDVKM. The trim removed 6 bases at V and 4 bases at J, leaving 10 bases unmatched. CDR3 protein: CASRGGASGRSDTQYF. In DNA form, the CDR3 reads TGTGCCAGCAGGGGGGGGGCTAGCGGGAGATCAGATACGCAGTATTTT.

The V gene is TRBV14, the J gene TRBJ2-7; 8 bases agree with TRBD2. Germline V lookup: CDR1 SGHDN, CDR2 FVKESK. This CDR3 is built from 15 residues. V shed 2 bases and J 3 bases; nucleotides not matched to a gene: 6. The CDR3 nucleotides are TGTGCCAGCAGCCAACCGGGACTAGGGCACTACGAGCAGTACTTC. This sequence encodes CASSQPGLGHYEQYF.

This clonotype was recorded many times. The CDR3 loop is CASRYTGLGNTEAFF. The DNA for the CDR3 is TGTGCCAGCAGGTATACAGGTTTGGGTAACACTGAAGCTTTCTTT. This sequence joins TRBV12-3 or TRBV12-4 and TRBJ1-1, with a possible D match to TRBD1 (5 bases). This CDR3 is built from 15 residues. The germline V and J ends were trimmed by 6 bases and 2 bases, with 16 bases remaining between them.

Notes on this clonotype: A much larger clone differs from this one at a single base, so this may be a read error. The CDR3 reads CASSLGTGLAKNIQHF. In DNA, the CDR3 is TGTGCCAGCAGTTTGGGGACAGGGTTAGCCAAAAACATTCAGCACTTC. V is TRBV28 and J is TRBJ2-4, with 9 nucleotides matching TRBD1. The length of the CDR3 is 16 residues. Germline values: CDR1 MDHEN, CDR2 SYDVKM. The entire variable domain, with the rest obtained from reference TRBV28 and TRBJ2-4, is as follows: DVKVTQSSRYLVKRTGEKVFLECVQDMDHENMFWYRQDPGLGLRLIYFSYDVKMKEKGDIPEGYSVSREKKERFSLILESASTNQTSMYLCASSLGTGLAKNIQHFGAGTRLSVL.

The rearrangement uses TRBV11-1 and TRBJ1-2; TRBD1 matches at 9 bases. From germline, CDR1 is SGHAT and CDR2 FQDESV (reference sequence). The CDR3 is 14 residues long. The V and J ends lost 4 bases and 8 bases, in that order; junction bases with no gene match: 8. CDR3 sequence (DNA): TGTGCCAGCAGCTACACAGGGGGCAGAATAGGCTACACCTTC. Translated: CASSYTGGRIGYTF.

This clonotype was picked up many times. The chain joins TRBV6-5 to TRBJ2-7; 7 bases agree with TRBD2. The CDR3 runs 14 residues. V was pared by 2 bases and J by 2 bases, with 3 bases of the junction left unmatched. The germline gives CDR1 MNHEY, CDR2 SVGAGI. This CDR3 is CASSYAGVAYEQYF. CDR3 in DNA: TGTGCCAGCAGTTACGCGGGGGTGGCCTACGAGCAGTACTTC.

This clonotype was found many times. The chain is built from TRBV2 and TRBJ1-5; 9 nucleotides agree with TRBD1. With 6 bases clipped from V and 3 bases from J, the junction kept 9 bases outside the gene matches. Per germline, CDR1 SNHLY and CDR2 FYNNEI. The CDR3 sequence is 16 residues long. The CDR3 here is CASSHGQGSANQPQHF. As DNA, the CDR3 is TGTGCCAGCAGCCACGGACAGGGGAGTGCCAATCAGCCCCAGCATTTT.

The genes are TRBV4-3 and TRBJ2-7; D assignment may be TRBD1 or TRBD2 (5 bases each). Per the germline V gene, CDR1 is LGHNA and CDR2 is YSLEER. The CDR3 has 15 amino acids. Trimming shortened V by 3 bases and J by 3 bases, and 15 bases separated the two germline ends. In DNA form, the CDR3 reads TGCGCCAGCAGCCAGTCGAGAGGGGCCTACTACGAGCAGTACTTC. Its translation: CASSQSRGAYYEQYF.

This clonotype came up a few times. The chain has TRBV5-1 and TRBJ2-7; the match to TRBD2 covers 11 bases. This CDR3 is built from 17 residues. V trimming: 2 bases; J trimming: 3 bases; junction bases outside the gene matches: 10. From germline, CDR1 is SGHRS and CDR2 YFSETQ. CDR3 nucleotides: TGCGCCAGCAGCTTAACTAGCGGGGGCCTCCGGTTCTACGAGCAGTACTTC. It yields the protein CASSLTSGGLRFYEQYF. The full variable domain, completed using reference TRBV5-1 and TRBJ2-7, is KAGVTQTPRYLIKTRGQQVTLSCSPISGHRSVSWYQQTPGQGLQFLFEYFSETQRNKGNFPGRFSGRQFSNSRSEMNVSTLELGDSALYLCASSLTSGGLRFYEQYFGPGTRLTVT.

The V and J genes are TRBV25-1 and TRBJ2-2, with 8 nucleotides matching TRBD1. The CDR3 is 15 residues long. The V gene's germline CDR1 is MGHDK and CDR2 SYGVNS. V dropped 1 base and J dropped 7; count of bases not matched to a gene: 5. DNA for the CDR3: TGTGCCAGCAGTGAATGGCAGGGGGCTGACGGGGAGCTGTTTTTT. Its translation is CASSEWQGADGELFF.

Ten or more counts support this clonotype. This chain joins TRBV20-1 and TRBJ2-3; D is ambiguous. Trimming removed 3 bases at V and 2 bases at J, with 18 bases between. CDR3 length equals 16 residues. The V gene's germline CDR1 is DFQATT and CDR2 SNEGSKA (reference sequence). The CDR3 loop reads CSASPHKVLATDTQYF. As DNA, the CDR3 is TGCAGTGCTAGTCCACACAAGGTTCTGGCCACAGATACGCAGTATTTT.

The CDR3: CASSHDRAGRYTEAFF. The CDR3, as DNA: TGTGCCAGCAGCCACGACCGGGCAGGGAGATACACTGAAGCTTTCTTT. The V call is TRBV6-1, the J call TRBJ1-1; D is perhaps TRBD1 (5 bases). The CDR3 contains 16 residues. The V and J ends lost 6 bases and 3 bases respectively, with 20 bases between them. Germline V CDR1 and CDR2: MNHNS, SASEGT.

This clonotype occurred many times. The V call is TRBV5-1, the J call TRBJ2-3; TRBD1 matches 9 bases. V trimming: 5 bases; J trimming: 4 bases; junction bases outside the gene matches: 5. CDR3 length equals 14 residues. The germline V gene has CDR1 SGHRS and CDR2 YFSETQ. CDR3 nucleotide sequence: TGCGCCAGCAGAGCCGACAGGGGGGCAGATACGCAGTATTTT. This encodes CASRADRGADTQYF.

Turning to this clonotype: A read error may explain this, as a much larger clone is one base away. The CDR3: CASSQGTASDQPQHF. The DNA of the CDR3 is TGTGCCAGCAGCCAAGGGACCGCTAGCGATCAGCCCCAGCATTTT. The chain couples TRBV3-1 to TRBJ1-5; the D is unclear. The CDR3 totals 15 residues. Germline V CDR1 and CDR2: LGHDT, YNNKEL (reference sequence).

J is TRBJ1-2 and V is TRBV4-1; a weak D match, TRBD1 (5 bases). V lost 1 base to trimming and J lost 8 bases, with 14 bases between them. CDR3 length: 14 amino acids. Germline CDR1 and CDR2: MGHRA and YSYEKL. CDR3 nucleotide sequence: TGCGCCAGCAGCCAAGGTGCAGGGAGAGAGGGCTACACCTTC. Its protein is CASSQGAGREGYTF.

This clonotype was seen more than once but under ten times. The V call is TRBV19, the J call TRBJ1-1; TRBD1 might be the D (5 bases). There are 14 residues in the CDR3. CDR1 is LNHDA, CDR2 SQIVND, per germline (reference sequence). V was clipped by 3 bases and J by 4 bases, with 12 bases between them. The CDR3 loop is CASSMGRAGTEAFF. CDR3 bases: TGTGCCAGTAGTATGGGCAGGGCGGGCACTGAAGCTTTCTTT.

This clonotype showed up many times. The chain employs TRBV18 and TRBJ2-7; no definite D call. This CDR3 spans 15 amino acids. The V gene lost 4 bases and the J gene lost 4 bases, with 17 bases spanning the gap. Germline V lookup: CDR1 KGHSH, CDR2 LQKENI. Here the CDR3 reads CASSLGEGKSYEQYF. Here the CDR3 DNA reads TGTGCCAGCTCACTCGGCGAAGGGAAAAGTTACGAGCAGTACTTC.